This T cell receptor beta chain was observed in a study of cytomegalovirus exposure and HLA in healthy donors. General study points: TCR beta V segments were, for the most part, productive about 87% or about 30% of the time in an earlier analysis.

It was with 60 Vbeta and 13 Jbeta primers that the PCR ran. Sequenced by immunoSEQ multiplex PCR; TCRdb stores in-frame clones only, minus some. The table has about 160,000 clones, around nine tenths seen once. Per germline, CDR1 SGHDN and CDR2 FVKESK. The CDR3 runs 15 residues. V dropped 0 bases and J dropped 11 bases, with 19 bases sitting between them. To note about this clone: Its antigen remains unidentified.

This receptor was taken from a woman younger than 45 in good health and CMV-seronegative. This chain links TRBV14 with TRBJ1-2; D remains unclear. Sequenced sample: PBMCs. The CDR3 spells CASSQDLTSREGYTF. CDR3 nucleotides: TGTGCCAGCAGCCAAGATCTGACTTCTCGGGAAGGGTACACCTTC.